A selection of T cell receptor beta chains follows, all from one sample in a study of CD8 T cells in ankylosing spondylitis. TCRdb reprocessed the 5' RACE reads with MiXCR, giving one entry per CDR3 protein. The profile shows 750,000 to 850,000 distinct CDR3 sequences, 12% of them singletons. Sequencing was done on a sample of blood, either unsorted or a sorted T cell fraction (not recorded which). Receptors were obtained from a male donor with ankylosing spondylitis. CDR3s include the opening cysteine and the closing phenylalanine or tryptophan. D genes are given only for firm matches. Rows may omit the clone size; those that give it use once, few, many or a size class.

CDR3nt: TGCAGCGTCTCTGGGACTAGCGGGGTGCCCCCGTTCTTC
CDR3aa: CSVSGTSGVPPFF
j_gene: TRBJ2-1
abundance: many
v_gene: TRBV29-1
d_gene: TRBD2

CDR3nt: TGTGCCAGCAGTTACTTGGACAGCGTGCAGTTCTTC
CDR3aa: CASSYLDSVQFF
j_gene: TRBJ2-1
abundance: .
v_gene: TRBV6-2/TRBV6-3
d_gene: .

CDR3nt: TGCGCCAGCAGTCGGACTAGCGGGAGTAACGAGCAGTACTTC
CDR3aa: CASSRTSGSNEQYF
j_gene: TRBJ2-7
abundance: many
v_gene: TRBV5-1
d_gene: TRBD2

CDR3nt: TGCAGTGCCAGCCGGGACAGAAACACCTACGAGCAGTACTTC
CDR3aa: CSASRDRNTYEQYF
j_gene: TRBJ2-7
abundance: many
v_gene: TRBV20-1
d_gene: TRBD1

CDR3nt: TGCAGTGCTGGGACTGTCCGGACCACTGAAGCTTTCTTT
CDR3aa: CSAGTVRTTEAFF
j_gene: TRBJ1-1
abundance: many
v_gene: TRBV20-1
d_gene: .

CDR3nt: TGTGCCAGCAGCTTGGGCCGTTATAGCTCTGGGGCCAACGTCCTGACTTTC
CDR3aa: CASSLGRYSSGANVLTF
j_gene: TRBJ2-6
abundance: .
v_gene: TRBV5-5
d_gene: .

CDR3nt: TGCAGTGCTGCTGCGGAGGGCTTGAACACTGAAGCTTTCTTT
CDR3aa: CSAAAEGLNTEAFF
j_gene: TRBJ1-1
abundance: .
v_gene: TRBV20-1
d_gene: .

CDR3nt: TGTGCCAGCGGACAGTCCTATAGCAATCAGCCCCAGCATTTT
CDR3aa: CASGQSYSNQPQHF
j_gene: TRBJ1-5
abundance: .
v_gene: TRBV2
d_gene: .

CDR3nt: TGCAGTGCTAGAGAGCCGGCGGGGGAGCAGTTCTTC
CDR3aa: CSAREPAGEQFF
j_gene: TRBJ2-1
abundance: few
v_gene: TRBV20-1
d_gene: .

CDR3nt: TGCAGTGTACCAAGGGTGGGACGGGAGACCCAGTACTTC
CDR3aa: CSVPRVGRETQYF
j_gene: TRBJ2-5
abundance: many
v_gene: TRBV20-1
d_gene: .

CDR3nt: TGTGCCAGCAGCTTAGGGAGCGACAGTTTCGGGGAAAAACTGTTTTTT
CDR3aa: CASSLGSDSFGEKLFF
j_gene: TRBJ1-4
abundance: many
v_gene: TRBV7-9
d_gene: .

CDR3nt: TGCGCCAGCAGCTTCTTAGCGGGAATGGGTTACAATGAGCAGTTCTTC
CDR3aa: CASSFLAGMGYNEQFF
j_gene: TRBJ2-1
abundance: .
v_gene: TRBV5-1
d_gene: TRBD2